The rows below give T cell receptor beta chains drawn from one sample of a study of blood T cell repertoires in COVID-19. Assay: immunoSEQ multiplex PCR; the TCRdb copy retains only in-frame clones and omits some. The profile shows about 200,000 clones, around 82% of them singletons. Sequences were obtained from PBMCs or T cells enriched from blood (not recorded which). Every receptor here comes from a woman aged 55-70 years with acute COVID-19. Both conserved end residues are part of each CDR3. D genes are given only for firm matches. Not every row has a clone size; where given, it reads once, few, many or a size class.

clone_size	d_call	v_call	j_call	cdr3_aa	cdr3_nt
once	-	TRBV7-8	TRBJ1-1	CASSPQGSITEAFF	TGTGCCAGCAGCCCCCAGGGGTCGATCACTGAAGCTTTCTTT
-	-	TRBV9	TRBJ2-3	CASSPIWRGGDTQYF	TGTGCCAGCAGTCCAATCTGGAGGGGAGGAGATACGCAGTATTTT
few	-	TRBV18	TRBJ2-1	CASSPLPSVMSSYNEQFF	TGTGCCAGCTCACCACTGCCTAGCGTTATGAGCTCCTACAATGAGCAGTTCTTC
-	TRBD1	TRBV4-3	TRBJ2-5	CASSPGTGMRETQYF	TGCGCCAGCAGCCCCGGGACAGGGATGAGAGAGACCCAGTACTTC
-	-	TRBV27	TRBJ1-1	CASSLKGGSTEAFF	TGTGCCAGCAGTTTAAAGGGGGGGAGCACTGAAGCTTTCTTT
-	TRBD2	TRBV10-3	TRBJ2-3	CAISDSSGSTADTQYF	TGTGCCATCAGTGACTCTAGCGGGAGTACCGCAGATACGCAGTATTTT
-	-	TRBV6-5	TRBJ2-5	CASSYSGSETQYF	TGTGCCAGCAGTTACTCCGGGAGTGAGACCCAGTACTTC
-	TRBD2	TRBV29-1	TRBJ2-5	CSGRVAGGPQETQYF	TGCAGCGGGAGGGTAGCGGGGGGACCCCAAGAGACCCAGTACTTC
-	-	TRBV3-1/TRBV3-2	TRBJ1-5	CASSPLAGQPQHF	TGTGCCAGCAGCCCCCTAGCGGGGCAGCCCCAGCATTTT
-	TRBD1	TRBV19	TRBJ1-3	CASSTTGANSGNTIYF	TGTGCCAGTAGTACGACAGGGGCTAACTCTGGAAACACCATATATTTT
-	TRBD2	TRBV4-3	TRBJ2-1	CASSQGSGGTYNEQFF	TGCGCCAGCAGCCAAGGTAGCGGGGGAACCTACAATGAGCAGTTCTTC
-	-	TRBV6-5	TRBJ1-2	CASRVSDFYGYTF	TGTGCCAGCAGGGTCTCAGATTTCTATGGCTACACCTTC
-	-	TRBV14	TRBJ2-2	CASSQFKGMVAGELFF	TGTGCCAGCAGCCAATTCAAGGGGATGGTGGCCGGGGAGCTGTTTTTT
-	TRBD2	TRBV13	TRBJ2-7	CASSLPGLAGTYEQYF	TGTGCCAGCAGCCTCCCGGGACTAGCGGGAACCTACGAGCAGTACTTC
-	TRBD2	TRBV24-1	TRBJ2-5	CATHGGGEETQYF	TGTGCCACCCATGGGGGGGGAGAGGAGACCCAGTACTTC
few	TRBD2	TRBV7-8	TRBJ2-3	CASSPPRLAGLNTQYF	TGTGCCAGCAGCCCCCCCCGTCTAGCGGGATTAAATACGCAGTATTTT
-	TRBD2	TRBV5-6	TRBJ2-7	CASSLGLAGFYEQYF	TGTGCCAGCAGCCTGGGACTAGCGGGATTCTACGAGCAGTACTTC
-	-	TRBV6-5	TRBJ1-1	CASSSTGYTEAFF	TGTGCCAGCAGTTCGACAGGTTACACTGAAGCTTTCTTT
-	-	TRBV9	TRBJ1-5	CASSVGENNQPQHF	TGTGCCAGCAGCGTAGGGGAGAACAATCAGCCCCAGCATTTT
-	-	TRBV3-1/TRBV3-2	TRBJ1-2	CASSQGPAGSSPGYTF	TGTGCCAGCAGCCAAGGGCCGGCAGGCTCTTCCCCTGGCTACACCTTC
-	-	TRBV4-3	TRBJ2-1	CASSRGYNEQFF	TGCGCCAGCAGCCGCGGGTACAATGAGCAGTTCTTC
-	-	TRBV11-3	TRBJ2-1	CASSKADEQFF	TGTGCCAGCAGCAAAGCCGATGAGCAGTTCTTC
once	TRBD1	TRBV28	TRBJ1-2	CASSWGTDNYGYTF	TGTGCCAGCAGCTGGGGGACAGATAACTATGGCTACACCTTC
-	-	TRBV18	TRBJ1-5	CASSPPNRPHLGGNQPQHF	TGTGCCAGCTCACCACCTAACAGGCCCCATTTAGGGGGCAATCAGCCCCAGCATTTT
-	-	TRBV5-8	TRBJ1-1	CASSQDRGNTEAFF	TGTGCCAGCAGTCAGGATCGGGGTAACACTGAAGCTTTCTTT
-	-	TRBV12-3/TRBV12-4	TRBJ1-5	CASSRNEGQPQHF	TGTGCCAGCAGCCGTAACGAGGGACAGCCCCAGCATTTT
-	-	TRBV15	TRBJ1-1	CATSRDQANTEAFF	TGTGCCACCAGCAGAGATCAAGCTAACACTGAAGCTTTCTTT